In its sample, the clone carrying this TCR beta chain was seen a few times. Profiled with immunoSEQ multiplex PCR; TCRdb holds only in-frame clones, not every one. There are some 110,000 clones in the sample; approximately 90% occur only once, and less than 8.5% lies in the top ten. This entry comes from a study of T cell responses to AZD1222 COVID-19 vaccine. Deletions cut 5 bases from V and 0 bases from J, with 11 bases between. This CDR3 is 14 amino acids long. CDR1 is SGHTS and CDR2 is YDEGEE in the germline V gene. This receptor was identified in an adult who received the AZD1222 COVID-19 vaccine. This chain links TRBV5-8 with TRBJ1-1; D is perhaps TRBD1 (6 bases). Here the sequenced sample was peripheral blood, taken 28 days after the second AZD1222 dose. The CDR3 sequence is CASRRDTLNTEAFF. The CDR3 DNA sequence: TGTGCCAGCAGAAGGGACACCTTGAACACTGAAGCTTTCTTT.